The 29 T cell receptor delta chains below were found in one sample sequenced in a study of gamma-delta T cells after stem cell transplantation. TCRdb fed the RT-PCR reads into CATT to redo clone calling. The sample yields around 8,400 delta-chain clones, 14% to 15% seen once. Input material: gamma-delta T cells. Source of these receptors: a human donor. It is not recorded whose cells these are; they may come from a transplant donor.

The rearrangement links TRDV1 to TRDJ1; D possibly corresponds to TRDD3 (6 bases). The length of the CDR3 is 23 residues. The V and J ends lost 0 bases and 1 base respectively, with 33 bases between them. Germline V gives CDR1 TSWWSYY, CDR2 QGS. The CDR3: CALGELRVCPPVGVQLGTDKLIF. CDR3 bases: TGTGCTCTTGGGGAACTAAGGGTTTGTCCCCCAGTTGGGGTCCAACTGGGCACCGATAAACTCATCTTT.

This clone is judged medium-sized. This sample also contains other DNA sequences that code for the same CDR3. The V call is TRDV1, the J call TRDJ2; the D is unclear. Germline-derived CDR1 and CDR2 are TSWWSYY and QGS. V shed 5 bases and J shed 5 bases, with 12 bases lying between them. The CDR3 contains 14 residues. The CDR3 DNA is TGTGCTCTTGGGAACCGAACTCCTACAGCACAACTCTTCTTT. This gives the protein CALGNRTPTAQLFF.

Judged by abundance, this clone is medium-sized (0.01 to 0.1%). The sample carries other DNA sequences with the same CDR3. V and J are TRDV2 and TRDJ3, with D uncertain. In germline, CDR1 is GEAIGNYY, CDR2 EKD. V was shortened by 3 bases and J by 0 bases, with 23 bases between the two germline ends. The CDR3 sequence is 21 residues long. The CDR3 reads CACDPAASSKGFSWDTRQMFF. The CDR3 DNA follows: TGTGCCTGTGACCCCGCGGCCAGTTCCAAAGGCTTCTCCTGGGACACCCGACAGATGTTTTTC.

The chain combines TRDV3 with TRDJ3; 10 bases are a match to TRDD3. There are 19 residues in the CDR3. The germline V gene has CDR1 TVYSNPD and CDR2 GDNSRS (reference sequence). V lost 4 bases to trimming and J lost 4 bases; unmatched junction nucleotides: 16. The CDR3 sequence is CASPQEYWGIRWDTRQMFF. In DNA, the CDR3 is TGTGCCTCCCCCCAAGAGTACTGGGGGATCAGGTGGGACACCCGACAGATGTTTTTC. The entire variable domain, with the rest obtained from reference TRDV3 and TRDJ3, is as follows: CDKVTQSSPDQTVASGSEVVLLCTYDTVYSNPDLFWYRIRPDYSFQFVFYGDNSRSEGADFTQGRFSVKHILTQKAFHLVISPVRTEDSATYYCASPQEYWGIRWDTRQMFFGTGIKLFVEP.

Note on this clone: This sequence may be a read error, since a much larger clone differs from it by one base. The CDR3 nucleotides read TGTGCTCTTGGGGAAGTAGCGCCTTCCCGCTGGGGGATCTCGCTCGTAACACATAAACTCATCTTT. Protein: CALGEVAPSRWGISLVTHKLIF. The rearrangement joins TRDV1 to TRDJ1, with TRDD3 matching over 9 bases. The CDR3 consists of 22 residues. J was trimmed by 6 bases and V by 2 bases; bases with no gene match: 28. Per germline, CDR1 TSWWSYY and CDR2 QGS.

This clone is medium-sized within its sample. This sample includes further DNA sequences coding for the same CDR3. This chain uses TRDV2 with TRDJ2, with 8 bases matching TRDD3. In germline, CDR1 is GEAIGNYY, CDR2 EKD. With 3 bases clipped from V and 0 bases from J, the junction kept 17 bases outside the gene matches. The CDR3 spans 20 residues. DNA for the CDR3: TGTGCCTGTGACTCCCCGCTTCTACTGGGGGGTTCAGCTTTGACAGCACAACTCTTCTTT. It is translated as CACDSPLLLGGSALTAQLFF.

Within the sample, this clone is medium-sized. This chain links TRDV1 with TRDJ1; the match to TRDD3 covers 8 bases. Germline trimming cut 3 bases from V and 14 bases from J; bases unmatched to any gene: 26. The germline V gene has CDR1 TSWWSYY and CDR2 QGS. The CDR3 runs 18 residues. CDR3 sequence (DNA): TGTGCTCTTGGGGATATCCCCAGGCCCCTCTACTGGGGGCCACGCGTGATCTTT. Translating gives CALGDIPRPLYWGPRVIF.

This clone is medium-sized within its sample. The same CDR3 arises from other DNA sequences in this sample as well. The chain has TRDV2 and TRDJ3, with 8 bases identical to TRDD3. The CDR3 has 18 amino acids. Germline CDR1 is GEAIGNYY and CDR2 is EKD. The J segment lost 0 bases and the V segment lost 2 bases, leaving 5 bases of the junction unmatched. This CDR3 reads CACDSTGGYSWDTRQMFF. The CDR3, as DNA: TGTGCCTGTGACAGTACTGGGGGCTACTCCTGGGACACCCGACAGATGTTTTTC.

With respect to this clone: This may stem from a read error, because a much larger clone lies one nucleotide away. This chain connects TRDV2 to TRDJ1, with D possibly matching TRDD3 (5 bases). The CDR3 extends over 15 amino acids. With 5 bases removed from V and 0 bases from J, the gap between germline ends came to 15 bases. Germline V gene sequence: CDR1 GEAIGNYY, CDR2 EKD. The CDR3 region is CACVPMGSYTDKLIF. CDR3 DNA: TGTGCCTGTGTCCCAATGGGGAGTTACACCGATAAACTCATCTTT.

This CDR3 reads CALGDRVQGTGTEAAAQLFF. The CDR3 region has the DNA TGTGCTCTTGGGGACCGGGTTCAGGGAACTGGGACAGAGGCGGCAGCACAACTCTTCTTT. The genes are TRDV1 and TRDJ2; tentatively, D is TRDD3 (6 bases). Trimming removed 3 bases from V and 6 bases from J, with 29 bases in between. Germline values: CDR1 TSWWSYY, CDR2 QGS. This CDR3 has 20 residues.

This clone occurred a few times. The DNA for the CDR3 is TGTGCTTATAGGAGCGCTTCTTTACGTTGTACCGATAAACTCATCTTT. Its protein product is CAYRSASLRCTDKLIF. The chain joins TRAV38-2/DV8 to TRDJ1; D unresolved. The germline V gene encodes CDR1 TSESDYY and CDR2 QEAYKQQN. The V end was cut by 0 bases, the J end by 2 bases, with 14 bases between. The CDR3 spans 16 residues.

This clone has a handful of counts. This clone may be a read error of a much larger clone one base away. The chain joins TRDV1 to TRDJ2; D is uncertain. CDR3 length: 12 residues. Per the germline V gene, CDR1 is TSWWSYY and CDR2 is QGS. The CDR3 protein is CALGDLTAQPFF. CDR3 nucleotide sequence: TGTGCTCTTGGGGATTTGACAGCACAACCCTTCTTT.

In regard to this clone: Being one base from a much bigger clone, this may be a read error. Other DNA sequences of this sample code for an identical CDR3. V and J are TRDV2 and TRDJ1; D possibly corresponds to TRDD3 (6 bases). This CDR3 has 15 amino acids. Germline assignment: CDR1 GEAIGNYY and CDR2 EKD. This CDR3 is CACDEGDRDTDKLIF. The CDR3 nucleotides read TGCGCCTGTGACGAGGGGGACCGGGACACCGATAAACTCATCTTT.

This clone was seen only a few times. This may come from a read error, since a much larger clone is one base off. The gene calls are TRDV2 and TRDJ2, with 9 positions matching TRDD3. CDR3 size: 17 residues. Germline-derived CDR1 and CDR2 are GEAIGNYY and EKD. CDR3 nucleotides: TGTGCCTGTATGAAGGGGGATACTGGAGCTTTGACAGCACAACCCTTCTTT. Amino acid sequence: CACMKGDTGALTAQPFF.

This clone was detected only a few times. V usage is TRDV1 and J usage is TRDJ3; TRDD3 is a possible D gene (5 bases). CDR3 length equals 24 residues. Trimming left V 2 bases short and J 0 bases short, with 29 bases between. In germline, CDR1 is TSWWSYY, CDR2 QGS. CDR3 residues: CALGEAASPFGAKASSWDTRQMFF. The CDR3 bases are TGTGCTCTTGGGGAAGCGGCAAGCCCCTTTGGGGCCAAAGCGAGCTCCTGGGACACCCGACAGATGTTTTTC.

By share of the sample, this clone is medium-sized. This sequence joins TRDV2 and TRDJ1; D is perhaps TRDD2 (5 bases). Deletions cut 3 bases from V and 1 base from J, with 32 bases between. CDR3 size: 21 residues. In germline, CDR1 is GEAIGNYY, CDR2 EKD. CDR3: CACDAPRPYRRGDRCTDKLIF. The CDR3 coding sequence is TGTGCCTGTGACGCTCCCCGGCCCTACCGCAGGGGTGACAGGTGCACCGATAAACTCATCTTT.

In its sample, this clone ranks as medium-sized. Other DNA sequences from this sample encode an identical CDR3 as well. The chain recombines TRDV1 with TRDJ3; D gene uncertain. Germline CDR1 TSWWSYY, CDR2 QGS. V dropped 0 bases and J dropped 2 bases, with 11 bases sitting between them. This CDR3 contains 18 residues. Here the CDR3 reads CALGELRALTWDTRQMFF. CDR3 DNA sequence: TGTGCTCTTGGGGAACTGCGTGCCTTAACCTGGGACACCCGACAGATGTTTTTC.

A note on this clone: This may arise from a read error, as a much more abundant clone is one base away. The rearrangement links TRDV2 to TRDJ1; D is perhaps TRDD3 (6 bases). The CDR3 runs 17 residues. CDR1 is GEAIGNYY and CDR2 is EKD in the germline V gene. V was trimmed by 4 bases and J by 2 bases, leaving 22 bases between them. CDR3: CACERDDGGPLTDKLIF. The CDR3 DNA reads TGTGCCTGTGAAAGGGACGATGGGGGCCCTCTTACCGATAAACTCATCTTT.

The chain uses TRDV2 and TRDJ1; 13 bases line up with TRDD3. V shed 5 bases, J shed 7 bases, and the junction held 24 bases outside the gene matches. The germline V gene has CDR1 GEAIGNYY and CDR2 EKD. The length of the CDR3 is 20 residues. The CDR3 nucleotides are TGTGCCTGTGGCGCGTACTGGGGGATACGCTTAGCCCTCATCCAAGTTAAACTCATCTTT. This codes for CACGAYWGIRLALIQVKLIF.

The genes are TRDV1 and TRDJ1; no firm D call. In germline, CDR1 is TSWWSYY, CDR2 QGS. The ends were cut back, 5 bases at V and 0 bases at J, with 25 bases in the middle. The CDR3 has 19 amino acids. CDR3 amino acids: CALGTPGSRKPVYTDKLIF. The CDR3 DNA reads as TGTGCTCTTGGGACCCCGGGGTCGAGGAAACCAGTGTACACCGATAAACTCATCTTT.

This clone was observed a few times. This chain connects TRDV1 to TRDJ3; 9 nucleotides line up with TRDD3. Trimming removed 5 bases from V and 3 bases from J; junction bases left unmatched: 8. This CDR3 region has 18 residues. Germline values: CDR1 TSWWSYY, CDR2 QGS. For the CDR3, the DNA is TGTGCTCTTGGGATTTGGGGGATATCCCGCTGGGACACCCGACAGATGTTTTTC. It is translated as CALGIWGISRWDTRQMFF.

This clone was seen only a few times. The chain recombines TRDV1 with TRDJ1; 8 positions agree with TRDD3. Germline loops: CDR1 TSWWSYY, CDR2 QGS. The CDR3 is made up of 24 amino acids. With 3 bases clipped from V and 0 bases from J, the junction kept 30 bases outside the gene matches. This CDR3 is CALGEYPRPFPTHWGGQYTDKLIF. In DNA form, the CDR3 reads TGTGCTCTTGGGGAGTACCCCCGGCCCTTCCCGACTCACTGGGGGGGGCAGTACACCGATAAACTCATCTTT.

This clone was counted only a few times. A much larger clone is a single base away; this may be a read error. The gene calls are TRDV2 and TRDJ3; no clear D. In germline, CDR1 is GEAIGNYY, CDR2 EKD. The CDR3 is made up of 17 amino acids. DNA for the CDR3: TGTGCCTGTGAAGAGATGGAGGCCTCCAGGGACACCCGACAGATGTTTTTC. It encodes CACEEMEASRDTRQMFF.

In regard to this clone: This may stem from a read error, because a much larger clone lies one nucleotide away. The CDR3: CACDAALGGPSSWDTRQMFF. CDR3 in DNA: TGTGCCTGTGACGCGGCACTGGGGGGACCCAGCTCCTGGGACACCCGACAGATGTTTTTC. The chain joins TRDV2 to TRDJ3, with 8 positions matching TRDD3. The CDR3 length is 20 residues. J was trimmed by 0 bases and V by 3 bases; bases with no gene match: 12. From germline, CDR1 is GEAIGNYY and CDR2 EKD.

This chain joins TRDV3 and TRDJ1; 12 bases align to TRDD3. CDR3 size: 20 residues. Unmatched junction bases numbered 20, after V lost 2 bases and J lost 1 base. Germline lookup yields CDR1 TVYSNPD and CDR2 GDNSRS (reference sequence). The CDR3 region has the DNA TGTGCCTTTCTCCCGGCCTTCCTGGGGGATACGCAGAGTTTCACCGATAAACTCATCTTT. Translation gives CAFLPAFLGDTQSFTDKLIF. Variable domain in full (rest from reference TRDV3 and TRDJ1): CDKVTQSSPDQTVASGSEVVLLCTYDTVYSNPDLFWYRIRPDYSFQFVFYGDNSRSEGADFTQGRFSVKHILTQKAFHLVISPVRTEDSATYYCAFLPAFLGDTQSFTDKLIFGKGTRVTVEP.

This clone was detected only a few times. One base away lies a much larger clone, so this may be a sequencing read error. Written as DNA, the CDR3 is TGTGCCTGTGACGCACTGGGGGATGCAGCACAACTCTTCTTT. As protein: CACDALGDAAQLFF. The chain couples TRDV2 to TRDJ2, with 10 bases fitting TRDD3. Germline-derived CDR1 and CDR2 are GEAIGNYY and EKD. V trimming: 3 bases; J trimming: 6 bases; junction bases outside the gene matches: 3. The CDR3 totals 14 residues.

This clone has a handful of counts. A far bigger clonotype differs at one base, so this is likely a read error. The chain has TRDV2 and TRDJ3; TRDD3 might be the D (5 bases). Germline CDR1 is GEAIGNYY and CDR2 is EKD. CDR3 length: 19 amino acids. The CDR3, as DNA: TGTGCCTGTGACACCGTAGGGGGGTCCCGCTCCTGGGTCACCCGACAGATGTTTTTC. Its protein is CACDTVGGSRSWVTRQMFF.

This clone has just a few counts. It may be a read error: a sequence one base away is much more abundant. This same CDR3 is encoded by further DNA sequences in the sample. CDR3 sequence (DNA): TGCGCCTGTGACACGGTACTGGGGGCTTCCTGGGACACCCGACAGATGTTTTTC. It is translated as CACDTVLGASWDTRQMFF. This sequence joins TRDV2 and TRDJ3; TRDD3 matches at 8 bases. From germline, CDR1 is GEAIGNYY and CDR2 EKD. The CDR3 is 18 residues long.

This clone appeared a single time. The rearrangement links TRDV1 to TRDJ1; TRDD3 matches at 8 bases. The trim removed 1 base at V and 0 bases at J, leaving 7 bases unmatched. Germline V CDR1 and CDR2: TSWWSYY, QGS. The CDR3 contains 17 residues. CDR3 coding DNA: TGTGCTCTTGGGGAACCGACCCGTGGGGGATACACCGATAAACTCATCTTT. This codes for CALGEPTRGGYTDKLIF.